This entry concerns a single TCR beta chain. The data originate from a study of blood T cell repertoires in COVID-19. About the study: Samples representing acute and convalescent COVID-19 were sourced from the United States, Italy and Spain. The analysed material was cDNA or gDNA that came from T cells, B-cell-depleted T cells, or PBMCs.

The J segment lost 1 base and the V segment lost 5 bases, leaving 0 bases of the junction unmatched. Germline loops: CDR1 SGDLS, CDR2 YYNGEE. This CDR3 is 14 amino acids long. As originally analysed: Amplification of reference gene primers provided the estimated nucleated cell counts. Libraries were prepared by immunoSEQ multiplex PCR; TCRdb keeps only in-frame clonotypes and omits some of them. V, J and clone size are taken as reported in that table, and D and trimming were inferred from the DNA itself. The profile shows hundreds of thousands of clones, around 89% of them singletons. This sequence was found in a woman aged 25 to 39 with acute or convalescent COVID-19. This sequence joins TRBV9 and TRBJ2-2; 9 nucleotides agree with TRBD1. Sequencing used peripheral blood. The CDR3, as DNA: TGTGCCAGCAGGGACAGGGGGAACACCGGGGAGCTGTTTTTT. Translating it yields CASRDRGNTGELFF.